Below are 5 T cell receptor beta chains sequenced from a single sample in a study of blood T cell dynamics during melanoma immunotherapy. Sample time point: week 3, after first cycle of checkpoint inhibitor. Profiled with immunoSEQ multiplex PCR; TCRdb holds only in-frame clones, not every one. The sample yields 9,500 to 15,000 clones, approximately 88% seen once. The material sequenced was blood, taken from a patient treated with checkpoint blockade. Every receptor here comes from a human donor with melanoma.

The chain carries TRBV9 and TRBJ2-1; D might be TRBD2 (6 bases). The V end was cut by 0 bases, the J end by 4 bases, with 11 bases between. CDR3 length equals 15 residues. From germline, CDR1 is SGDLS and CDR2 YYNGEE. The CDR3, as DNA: TGTGCCAGCAGCGTAGTCGGGACTCAGTACAATGAGCAGTTCTTC. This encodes CASSVVGTQYNEQFF. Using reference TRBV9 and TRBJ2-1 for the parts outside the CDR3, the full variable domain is DSGVTQTPKHLITATGQRVTLRCSPRSGDLSVYWYQQSLDQGLQFLIQYYNGEERAKGNILERFSAQQFPDLHSELNLSSLELGDSALYFCASSVVGTQYNEQFFGPGTRLTVL.

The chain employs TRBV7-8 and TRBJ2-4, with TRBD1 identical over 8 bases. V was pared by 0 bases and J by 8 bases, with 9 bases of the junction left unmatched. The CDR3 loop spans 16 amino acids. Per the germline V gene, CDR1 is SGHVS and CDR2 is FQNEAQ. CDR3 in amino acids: CASSLAQVNRGYIQYF. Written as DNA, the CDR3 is TGTGCCAGCAGCTTAGCGCAGGTTAACAGGGGGTACATTCAGTACTTC.

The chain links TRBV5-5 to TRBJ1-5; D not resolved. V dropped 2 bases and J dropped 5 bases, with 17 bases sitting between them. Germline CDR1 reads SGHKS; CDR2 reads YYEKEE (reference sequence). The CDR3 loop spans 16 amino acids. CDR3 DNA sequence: TGTGCCAGCAGCTTCCCTCCTGACTTTCAGGATCAGCCCCAGCATTTT. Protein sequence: CASSFPPDFQDQPQHF.

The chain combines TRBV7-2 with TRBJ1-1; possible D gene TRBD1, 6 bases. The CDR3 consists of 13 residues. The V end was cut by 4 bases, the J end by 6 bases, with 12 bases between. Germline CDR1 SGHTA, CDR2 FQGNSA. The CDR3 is CASSSPGQPEAFF. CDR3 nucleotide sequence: TGTGCCAGCAGCTCCCCGGGACAACCTGAAGCTTTCTTT.

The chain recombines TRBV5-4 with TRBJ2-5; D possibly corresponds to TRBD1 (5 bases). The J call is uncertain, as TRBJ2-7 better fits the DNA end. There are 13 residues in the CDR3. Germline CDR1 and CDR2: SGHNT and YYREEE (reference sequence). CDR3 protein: CASSFQGSYEQYF. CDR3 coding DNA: TGTGCCAGCAGCTTTCAGGGCTCCTACGAGCAGTACTTC.